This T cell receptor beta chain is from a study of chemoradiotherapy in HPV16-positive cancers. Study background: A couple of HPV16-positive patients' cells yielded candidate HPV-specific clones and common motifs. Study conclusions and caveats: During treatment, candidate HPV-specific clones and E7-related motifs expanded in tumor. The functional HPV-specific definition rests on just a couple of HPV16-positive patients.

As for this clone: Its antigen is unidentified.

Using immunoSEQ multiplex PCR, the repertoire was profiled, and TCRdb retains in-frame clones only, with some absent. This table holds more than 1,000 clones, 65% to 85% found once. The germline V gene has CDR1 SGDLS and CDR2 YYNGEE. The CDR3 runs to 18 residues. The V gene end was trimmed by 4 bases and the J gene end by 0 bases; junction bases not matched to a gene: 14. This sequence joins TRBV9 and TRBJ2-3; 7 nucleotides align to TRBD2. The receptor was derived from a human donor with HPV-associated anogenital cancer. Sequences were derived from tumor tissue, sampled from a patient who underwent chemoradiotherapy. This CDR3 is CASSPHRPQRGSTDTQYF. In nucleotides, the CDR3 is TGTGCCAGCAGCCCCCATCGCCCTCAGCGGGGCAGCACAGATACGCAGTATTTT.